These 27 T cell receptor beta chains were all obtained from the same sample, sequenced in a study of a mutant IDH1 vaccine in newly diagnosed glioma. Using immunoSEQ multiplex PCR, the repertoire was profiled, and TCRdb retains in-frame clones only, with some absent. The sample gives 69,000 or so clones, about 88% of which show up once; about 2% is in the top ten. Noted time point: week 35, safety follow-up. One vaccine dose held 300 ug of mutant IDH1 20-mer peptide and came with topical imiquimod. Their target antigens are unknown. The sample here was PBMCs, taken from a glioma patient whose treatment included an IDH1 peptide vaccine. Receptors originate from a man aged 25 to 40 with glioma.

This chain connects TRBV6-4 to TRBJ2-7, with 8 nucleotides matching TRBD1. CDR3 size: 14 residues. Germline loops: CDR1 MRHNA, CDR2 SNTAGT. With V trimmed by 5 bases and J by 3 bases, 6 bases remained unmatched. CDR3 residues: CASSPSTGDYEQYF. CDR3 in DNA: TGTGCCAGCAGTCCTTCGACAGGGGACTACGAGCAGTACTTC.

This clone was seen only a few times. CDR3 DNA: TGTGCCAGTAGTATAGAGGCAGGGGAGAGTGAAGCTTTCTTT. This translates into CASSIEAGESEAFF. This rearrangement joins TRBV19 to TRBJ1-1, with a possible D match to TRBD1 (6 bases). The CDR3 has 14 amino acids. From germline, CDR1 is LNHDA and CDR2 SQIVND (reference sequence). The V gene lost 0 bases and the J gene lost 7 bases, with 12 bases spanning the gap.

This clone was observed a few times. The chain links TRBV2 to TRBJ1-1, with D possibly being TRBD1 (6 bases). The CDR3 length is 12 residues. Looked up from germline, CDR1 is SNHLY and CDR2 is FYNNEI. Trimming removed 7 bases at V and 4 bases at J, with 10 bases between. The CDR3 is CASIKGGTEAFF. The CDR3 DNA follows: TGTGCCAGCATCAAAGGGGGCACTGAAGCTTTCTTT.

Notes on this clone: The germline gene is not matched at one end of the junction; a read error may be the cause. This chain uses TRBV30 with TRBJ1-1; D is undetermined. Looked up from germline, CDR1 is GTSNPN and CDR2 is SVGIG (reference sequence). The CDR3 consists of 15 residues. The CDR3 DNA sequence: TGTGCCTGGAGTCCTCGGACGGAGATGAACACTGAAACTTTCTTT. It yields the protein CAWSPRTEMNTETFF.

The chain uses TRBV9 and TRBJ2-3, with D maybe TRBD1 (6 bases). This CDR3 is built from 16 residues. Germline values: CDR1 SGDLS, CDR2 YYNGEE. The V gene lost 4 bases and the J gene lost 0 bases, with 15 bases spanning the gap. The CDR3 DNA is TGTGCCAGCAGCCCTGGGGGCCGAACTAGCACAGATACGCAGTATTTT. It yields the protein CASSPGGRTSTDTQYF.

V is TRBV16 and J is TRBJ1-5; tentatively, D is TRBD1 (5 bases). Trimming shortened V by 0 bases and J by 3 bases, and 9 bases separated the two germline ends. Germline V gives CDR1 KGHSY, CDR2 FQNENV. The CDR3 is made up of 15 amino acids. The CDR3 DNA follows: TGTGCCAGCAGCCAATCAGAAGGGGCCAATCAGCCCCAGCATTTT. This sequence encodes CASSQSEGANQPQHF.

J is TRBJ1-1 and V is TRBV6-6; 8 nucleotides match TRBD1. After removal of 6 bases from V and 4 bases from J, the junction contained 7 bases not matched to a gene. Germline V lookup: CDR1 MNHNY, CDR2 SVGAGI (reference sequence). The CDR3 covers 14 residues. The CDR3 loop reads CASSLDRVGTEAFF. The CDR3 DNA sequence: TGTGCCAGCAGCCTGGACAGGGTAGGCACTGAAGCTTTCTTT.

The chain links TRBV5-1 to TRBJ2-1, with a possible D match to TRBD1 (5 bases). V lost 3 bases and J lost 4, with 17 bases in between. The CDR3 sequence is 16 residues long. Germline values: CDR1 SGHRS, CDR2 YFSETQ. The CDR3 nucleotides are TGCGCCAGCAGCTCCCTCAACCTAAGACAGTACAATGAGCAGTTCTTC. Amino acid sequence: CASSSLNLRQYNEQFF. The variable domain in full, completed from reference TRBV5-1 and TRBJ2-1, reads KAGVTQTPRYLIKTRGQQVTLSCSPISGHRSVSWYQQTPGQGLQFLFEYFSETQRNKGNFPGRFSGRQFSNSRSEMNVSTLELGDSALYLCASSSLNLRQYNEQFFGPGTRLTVL.

The chain is built from TRBV7-9 and TRBJ2-5; perhaps TRBD2 as D (5 bases). With 3 bases removed from V and 2 bases from J, the gap between germline ends came to 10 bases. The germline gives CDR1 SEHNR, CDR2 FQNEAQ (reference sequence). This CDR3 is 14 amino acids long. The CDR3 here is CASSLTTRQETQYF. The CDR3 DNA reads TGTGCCAGCAGCTTGACTACTAGGCAAGAGACCCAGTACTTC.

The chain employs TRBV5-6 and TRBJ2-7, with D possibly matching TRBD2 (5 bases). This CDR3 is built from 11 residues. With 0 bases removed from V and 7 bases from J, the gap between germline ends came to 5 bases. Germline loops: CDR1 SGHDT, CDR2 YYEEEE. The CDR3 reads CASSLGGEQYF. CDR3 coding DNA: TGTGCCAGCAGCTTGGGAGGGGAGCAGTACTTC.

The CDR3 loop is CASSLGSEGHTGELFF. The CDR3 nucleotides are TGCGCCAGCAGCTTGGGATCCGAGGGGCACACCGGGGAGCTGTTTTTT. This chain joins TRBV5-1 and TRBJ2-2; D tentatively reads TRBD1 or TRBD2 (5 bases each). V was shortened by 0 bases and J by 3 bases, with 12 bases between the two germline ends. Germline-derived CDR1 and CDR2 are SGHRS and YFSETQ. The CDR3 spans 16 residues.

J is TRBJ1-1 and V is TRBV11-2; D is perhaps TRBD1 (5 bases). The CDR3 is 15 amino acids. The V end was cut by 5 bases, the J end by 4 bases, with 17 bases between. The V gene's germline CDR1 is SGHAT and CDR2 FQNNGV. The DNA for the CDR3 is TGTGCCAGCAGCCCCGGCAACAGGCTAACCACTGAAGCTTTCTTT. This translates into CASSPGNRLTTEAFF.

This rearrangement joins TRBV6-5 to TRBJ2-5; a possible D gene is TRBD1 (6 bases). The last part of the DNA fits TRBJ2-7 better; the J call may be wrong. Per the germline V gene, CDR1 is MNHEY and CDR2 is SVGAGI. The CDR3 covers 15 residues. CDR3 amino acids: CASSSTDSLPYEQYF. The CDR3 DNA sequence: TGTGCCAGCAGTTCTACGGACAGTTTGCCTTACGAGCAGTACTTC.

This chain joins TRBV9 and TRBJ1-6, with 9 bases fitting TRBD1. Germline V gene sequence: CDR1 SGDLS, CDR2 YYNGEE. This CDR3 region has 16 residues. V lost 0 bases, J lost 9 bases, and 7 bases stayed unmatched. The CDR3 is CASSVGRGQGRSPLHF. The CDR3 DNA follows: TGTGCCAGCAGCGTAGGAAGGGGACAGGGTCGTTCACCCCTCCACTTT.

The chain carries TRBV18 and TRBJ1-5; no definite D call. Trimming left V 4 bases short and J 3 bases short, with 13 bases between. This CDR3 contains 15 residues. Germline CDR1 KGHSH, CDR2 LQKENI. This chain's CDR3 is CASSHEDGSNQPQHF. CDR3 nucleotide sequence: TGTGCCAGCTCACACGAAGACGGATCCAATCAGCCCCAGCATTTT.

There are a few counts of this clone. The CDR3 protein is CASSPRRIVEAFF. CDR3 in DNA: TGTGCCAGCAGCCCCCGACGGATTGTTGAAGCTTTCTTT. V is TRBV4-2 and J is TRBJ1-1; D is unresolved. The V and J ends lost 4 bases and 7 bases respectively, with 13 bases between them. The CDR3 has 13 residues. Germline V gene sequence: CDR1 LGHNA, CDR2 YNFKEQ.

V and J are TRBV30 and TRBJ2-5; 12 positions match TRBD2. Germline V gene lookup returns CDR1 GTSNPN and CDR2 SVGIG (reference sequence). Losses at the gene ends were 1 base for V and 4 bases for J; bases not matched to a gene: 4. This CDR3 is 15 amino acids long. The CDR3: CAWSGLAGVRETQYF. CDR3 in DNA: TGTGCCTGGAGTGGACTAGCGGGAGTCAGAGAGACCCAGTACTTC. Full variable domain (outside the CDR3, taken from reference TRBV30 and TRBJ2-5): SQTIHQWPATLVQPVGSPLSLECTVEGTSNPNLYWYRQAAGRGLQLLFYSVGIGQISSEVPQNLSASRPQDRQFILSSKKLLLSDSGFYLCAWSGLAGVRETQYFGPGTRLLVL.

Here the CDR3 reads CASSLDSSAYNEQFF. CDR3 nucleotides: TGTGCCAGCAGCCTGGACTCTTCCGCCTACAATGAGCAGTTCTTC. The chain has TRBV7-3 and TRBJ2-1; maybe TRBD2 (5 bases). Germline values: CDR1 SGHTA, CDR2 FQGTGA. The CDR3 has 15 residues. Trimming removed 5 bases at V and 2 bases at J, with 13 bases between.

The gene calls are TRBV19 and TRBJ1-1; D is perhaps TRBD1 (5 bases). Deletions cut 0 bases from V and 4 bases from J, with 9 bases between. The CDR3 runs 14 residues. Germline values: CDR1 LNHDA, CDR2 SQIVND (reference sequence). The CDR3 DNA reads as TGTGCCAGTAGTATAGATCGGGGGTCCACTGAAGCTTTCTTT. It specifies CASSIDRGSTEAFF.

The gene calls are TRBV6-5 and TRBJ2-7; D might be TRBD1 (6 bases). CDR3 length: 14 amino acids. Germline loops: CDR1 MNHEY, CDR2 SVGAGI. Trimming shortened V by 3 bases and J by 2 bases, and 11 bases separated the two germline ends. CDR3 amino acids: CASSYSGTPYEQYF. In nucleotides, the CDR3 is TGTGCCAGCAGTTATTCCGGGACACCCTACGAGCAGTACTTC.

This sequence joins TRBV5-1 and TRBJ2-3; D not certain. Trimming left V 0 bases short and J 1 base short, with 9 bases between. Germline values: CDR1 SGHRS, CDR2 YFSETQ. This CDR3 has 15 residues. The CDR3 here is CASSLGYLGTDTQYF. The CDR3 nucleotides read TGCGCCAGCAGCTTGGGGTATCTGGGCACAGATACGCAGTATTTT.

This rearrangement joins TRBV28 to TRBJ1-2; a possible D gene is TRBD1 (6 bases). The ends were cut back, 5 bases at V and 10 bases at J, with 14 bases in the middle. CDR1 MDHEN and CDR2 SYDVKM come from the germline V gene. This CDR3 spans 12 amino acids. The CDR3 protein is CASSLARGHYTF. The CDR3 DNA follows: TGTGCCAGCAGTCTTGCGAGGGGACACTACACCTTC.

The V and J genes are TRBV7-2 and TRBJ1-5; the D is unclear. Trimming pared 5 bases from V and 0 bases from J, leaving 11 bases between. CDR3 length: 15 residues. Germline V lookup: CDR1 SGHTA, CDR2 FQGNSA. This CDR3 is CASSKDGDSNQPQHF. CDR3 nucleotides: TGTGCCAGCAGCAAGGACGGTGATAGCAATCAGCCCCAGCATTTT.

The chain uses TRBV2 and TRBJ1-2; the D gene is possibly TRBD1 (5 bases). The CDR3 runs to 13 residues. Germline lookup yields CDR1 SNHLY and CDR2 FYNNEI. The V and J ends lost 0 bases and 7 bases respectively, with 9 bases between them. The CDR3 protein is CASSEARGGGYTF. The CDR3 nucleotides read TGTGCCAGCAGTGAAGCGCGCGGGGGTGGCTACACCTTC.

V gene TRBV28 combines with J gene TRBJ1-2, with D hard to call. CDR3 length: 16 residues. V was pared by 5 bases and J by 6 bases, with 22 bases between. Per germline, CDR1 MDHEN and CDR2 SYDVKM. CDR3 DNA: TGTGCCAGCAGTCCCCCCTATAAAAGGGTCTTAGATGGCTACACCTTC. Translated, it gives CASSPPYKRVLDGYTF.

The chain links TRBV14 to TRBJ2-3; D remains unclear. This CDR3 is 18 amino acids long. Trimming shortened V by 2 bases and J by 0 bases, and 18 bases separated the two germline ends. From germline, CDR1 is SGHDN and CDR2 FVKESK. CDR3 amino acids: CASSQRRGGVISTDTQYF. In DNA form, the CDR3 reads TGTGCCAGCAGCCAAAGGCGTGGTGGAGTAATTAGCACAGATACGCAGTATTTT.

V is TRBV19 and J is TRBJ1-2, with 8 bases that match TRBD1. The V gene's germline CDR1 is LNHDA and CDR2 SQIVND (reference sequence). V shed 7 bases, J shed 0 bases, and the junction held 7 bases outside the gene matches. This CDR3 contains 15 residues. The CDR3 spells CASTPRDRPNYGYTF. The DNA for the CDR3 is TGTGCCAGTACCCCCCGGGACAGGCCTAACTATGGCTACACCTTC.